This T cell receptor (beta chain) was retrieved from a study of T cell changes during pregnancy in multiple sclerosis (dated 2019 in TCRdb). Regarding the research as a whole: The study looked at changes in the T cell repertoire across pregnancy in women with multiple sclerosis.

With regard to this clone: Its antigen is unknown. No base quality information exists; no much larger clone differs at one position.

From the cysteine up to the phenylalanine, the CDR3 has a length of 15 residues. Only the CDR3 DNA stays, 45 bases, in frame from base 1. The germline V gene (reference sequence) sets CDR1 to LNHDA and CDR2 to SQIVND. V is pruned by 6 bases and J by 5 bases, leaving 12 bases of the junction without a gene match. The protocol used for the library was the immunoSEQ multiplex PCR assay. Not all clones reach the TCRdb copy of this immuneACCESS table, which keeps in-frame sequences only. Checked studies attribute under half of the gap to unresolved V genes and leave the rest unexplained. This sample holds over 45,000 clones; 80% to 95% were observed only once. The ten largest clones take up around 9.2% of the sample.

The sequence was collected from a female donor with multiple sclerosis, enrolled in a pregnancy study. This chain is built from TRBV19 and TRBJ1-2; 7 middle bases align to TRBD1. Sample: CD8+ T cells from peripheral blood mononuclear cells, taken after pregnancy. The CDR3 protein is CASRNTGATLYGYTF. The sequence in DNA is TGTGCCAGTAGAAATACAGGGGCGACGTTATATGGCTACACCTTC.